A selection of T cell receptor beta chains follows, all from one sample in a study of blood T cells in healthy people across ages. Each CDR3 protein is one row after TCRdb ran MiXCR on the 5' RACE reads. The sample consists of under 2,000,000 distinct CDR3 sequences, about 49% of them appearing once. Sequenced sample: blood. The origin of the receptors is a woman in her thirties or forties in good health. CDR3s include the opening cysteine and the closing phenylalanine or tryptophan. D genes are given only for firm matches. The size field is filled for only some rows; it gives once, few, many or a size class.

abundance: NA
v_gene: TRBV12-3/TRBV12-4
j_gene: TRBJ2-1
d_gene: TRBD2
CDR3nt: TGTGCCAGCAAGGGTAGCGGGAGTGGTGAGCAGTTCTTC
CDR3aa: CASKGSGSGEQFF

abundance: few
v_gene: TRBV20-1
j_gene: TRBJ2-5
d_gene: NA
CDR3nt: TGCAGTGCCATTGAGAAGACCCAGTACTTC
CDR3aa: CSAIEKTQYF

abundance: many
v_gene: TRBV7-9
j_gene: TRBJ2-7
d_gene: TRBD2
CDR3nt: TGTGCCAGCAGCCACCCCCCCCGGGAGGTAACTTTCTACGAGCAGTACTTC
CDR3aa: CASSHPPREVTFYEQYF

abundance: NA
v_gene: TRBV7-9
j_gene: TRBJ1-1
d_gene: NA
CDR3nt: TGTGCCAACTCCTGGACATCGAACACTGAAGCTTTCTTT
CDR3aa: CANSWTSNTEAFF

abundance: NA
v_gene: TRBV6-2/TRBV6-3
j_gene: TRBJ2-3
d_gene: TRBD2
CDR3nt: TGTGCCAGCAGTTACCGGACTAGCGGGGGGATCCAGGGCACCGATACGCAGTATTTT
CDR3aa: CASSYRTSGGIQGTDTQYF

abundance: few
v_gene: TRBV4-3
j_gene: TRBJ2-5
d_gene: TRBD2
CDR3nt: TGCGCCAGCAGCCTCTCAGCCCCGGTAGCGGGGCAAGAGACCCAGTACTTC
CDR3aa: CASSLSAPVAGQETQYF

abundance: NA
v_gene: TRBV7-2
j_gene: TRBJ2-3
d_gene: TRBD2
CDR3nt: TGTGCCAGCAGCTTCAGTTTAGCGGGGCTAGATACGCAGTATTTT
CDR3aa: CASSFSLAGLDTQYF

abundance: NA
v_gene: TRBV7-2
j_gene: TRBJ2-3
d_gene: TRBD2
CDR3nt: TGTGCCAGCAGCTTAAGACGGGGGGGCCGAACTTCTAGCACAGATACGCGGTATTTT
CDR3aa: CASSLRRGGRTSSTDTRYF

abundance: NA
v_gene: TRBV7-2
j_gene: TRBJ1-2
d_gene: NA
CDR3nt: TGTGCCAGCAGCGTAGGGTATGGCCAAGGTGGCTACACCTTC
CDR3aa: CASSVGYGQGGYTF

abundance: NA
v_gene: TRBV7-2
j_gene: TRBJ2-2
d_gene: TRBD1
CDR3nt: TGTGCCAGCAGCCCTCTGACAGGGGCGAACACCGGGGAGCTGTTTTTT
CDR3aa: CASSPLTGANTGELFF

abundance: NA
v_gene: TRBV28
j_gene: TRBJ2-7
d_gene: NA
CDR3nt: TGTGCCAGCAGTCCAGGGGGGGTTTTCTACGAGCAGTACTTC
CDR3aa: CASSPGGVFYEQYF

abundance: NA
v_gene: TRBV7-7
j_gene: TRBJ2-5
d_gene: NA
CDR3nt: TGTGCTAGCAGCTTAAGCACAGGGACAAGCAATGAGCAGTACTTC
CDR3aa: CASSLSTGTSNEQYF

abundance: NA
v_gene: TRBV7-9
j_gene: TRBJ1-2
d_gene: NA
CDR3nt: TGTGCCAGCAGCTTAGGACGGACTCAGGGCTACACCTTC
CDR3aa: CASSLGRTQGYTF

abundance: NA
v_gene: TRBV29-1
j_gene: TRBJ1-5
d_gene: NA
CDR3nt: TGCAGCGTGGAAAGGGGCAGGGCTCATCAGCCCCAGCATTTT
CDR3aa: CSVERGRAHQPQHF

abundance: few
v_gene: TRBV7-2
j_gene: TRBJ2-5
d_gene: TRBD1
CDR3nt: TGTGCCAGCAGCTTCACAGGGGGCTGGAAGACCCAGTACTTC
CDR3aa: CASSFTGGWKTQYF

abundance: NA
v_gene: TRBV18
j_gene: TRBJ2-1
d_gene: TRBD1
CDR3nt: TGTGCCAGCTCACCAAGACGGACAGGGGATGAGCAGTTCTTC
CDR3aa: CASSPRRTGDEQFF

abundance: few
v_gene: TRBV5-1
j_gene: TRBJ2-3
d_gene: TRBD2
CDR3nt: TGCGCCAGTAGTCCTGGGACTAGCGGTACCACAGATACGCAGTATTTT
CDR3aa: CASSPGTSGTTDTQYF

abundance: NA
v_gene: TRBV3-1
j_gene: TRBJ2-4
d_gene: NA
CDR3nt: TGTGCCAGCAGTTCCGCGGGGGCCCGCAAAAACATTCAGTACTTC
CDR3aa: CASSSAGARKNIQYF

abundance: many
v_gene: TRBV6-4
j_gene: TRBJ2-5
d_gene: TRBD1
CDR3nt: TGTGCCAGCAGTGCCCAGGGACAGTGGGGAGAGACCCAGTACTTC
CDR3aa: CASSAQGQWGETQYF

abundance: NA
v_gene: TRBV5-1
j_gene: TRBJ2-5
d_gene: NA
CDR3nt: TGCGCCAGCAGCTTGACTCCTGGGGCGAAAGAGACCCAGTACTTC
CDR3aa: CASSLTPGAKETQYF

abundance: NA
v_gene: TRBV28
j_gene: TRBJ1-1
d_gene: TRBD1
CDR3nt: TGTGCCAGCAGAACGCCCGACCCAGGGGGGCGAGCTTTCTTT
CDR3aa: CASRTPDPGGRAFF

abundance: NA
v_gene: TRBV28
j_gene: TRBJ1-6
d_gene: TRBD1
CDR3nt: TGTGCCAGCAGTTCCAATGACAGGGGATCCTATAATTCACCCCTCCACTTT
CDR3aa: CASSSNDRGSYNSPLHF

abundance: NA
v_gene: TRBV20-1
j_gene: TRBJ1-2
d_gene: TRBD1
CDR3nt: TGCAGTGCTACTCCGGACAGGGTAGATGGCTACACCTTC
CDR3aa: CSATPDRVDGYTF

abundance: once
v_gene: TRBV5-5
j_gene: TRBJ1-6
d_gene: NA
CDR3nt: TGTGCCAGCACCGAGACCGGACAATCTTATAATTCACCCCTCCACTTT
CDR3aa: CASTETGQSYNSPLHF

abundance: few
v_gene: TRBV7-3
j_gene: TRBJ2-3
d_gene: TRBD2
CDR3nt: TGTGCCAGCAGCACCAGCGGGGGGGCCGGAGATACGCAGTATTTT
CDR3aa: CASSTSGGAGDTQYF

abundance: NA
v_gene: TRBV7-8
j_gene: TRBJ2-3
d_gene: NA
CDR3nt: TGTGCCAGCAGCTTAGTGTTCCACACAGATACGCAGTATTTT
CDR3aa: CASSLVFHTDTQYF

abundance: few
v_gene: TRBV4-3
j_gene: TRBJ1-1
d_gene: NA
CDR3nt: TGCGCCAGCAGCCTACAAGGGAGGACCAACACTGAAGCTTTCTTT
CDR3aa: CASSLQGRTNTEAFF

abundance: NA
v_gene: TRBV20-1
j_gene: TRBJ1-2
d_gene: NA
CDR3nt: TGCAGTGCTAGAGCTCATATTATCTATGGCTACACCTTC
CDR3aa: CSARAHIIYGYTF

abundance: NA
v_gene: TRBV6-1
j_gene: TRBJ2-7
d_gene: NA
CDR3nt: TGTGGCAGCAGTCCCCTGAATGGGGCAGGGGCCAGCGAGCAGTACTTC
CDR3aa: CGSSPLNGAGASEQYF

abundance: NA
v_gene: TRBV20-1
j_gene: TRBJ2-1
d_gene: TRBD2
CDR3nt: TGCAGTGCTCCCCCGCGGGGGGGCATCTACAATGAGCAGTTCTTC
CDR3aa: CSAPPRGGIYNEQFF

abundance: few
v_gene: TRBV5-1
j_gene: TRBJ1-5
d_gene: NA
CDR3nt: TGCGCCAGCAGCTTGGCGGGGGAGAGCAATCAGCCCCAGCATTTT
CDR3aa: CASSLAGESNQPQHF

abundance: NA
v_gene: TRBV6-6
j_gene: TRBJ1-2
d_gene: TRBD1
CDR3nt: TGTGCCAGCAGGTTCGACAGGGGCGACGGCTACACCTTC
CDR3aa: CASRFDRGDGYTF

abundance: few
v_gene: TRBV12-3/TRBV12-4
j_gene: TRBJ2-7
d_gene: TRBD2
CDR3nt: TGTGCCAGCAGTTCCACCAAAGCTAGCGGGCGACCCTACGAGCAGTACTTC
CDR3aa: CASSSTKASGRPYEQYF

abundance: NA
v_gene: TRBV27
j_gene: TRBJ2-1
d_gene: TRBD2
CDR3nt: TGTGCCAGCAGTTTCAACGGGGGGTCGGCCAATGAGCAGTTCTTC
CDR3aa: CASSFNGGSANEQFF

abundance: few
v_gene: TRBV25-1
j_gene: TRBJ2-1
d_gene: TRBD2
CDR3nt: TGTGCCAGCAGTGAACCTGGGACTACCAAGCAGTTCTTC
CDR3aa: CASSEPGTTKQFF

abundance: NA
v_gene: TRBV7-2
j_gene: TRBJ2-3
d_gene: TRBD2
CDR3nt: TGTGCCAGCAGCTTACCACTAGCGGGGTTCACAGATACGCAGTATTTT
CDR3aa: CASSLPLAGFTDTQYF

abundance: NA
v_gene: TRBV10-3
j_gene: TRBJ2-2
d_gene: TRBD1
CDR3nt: TGTGCCATCAGTGACCGCATGGGACAGGGTACCACCGGGGAGCTGTTTTTT
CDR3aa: CAISDRMGQGTTGELFF

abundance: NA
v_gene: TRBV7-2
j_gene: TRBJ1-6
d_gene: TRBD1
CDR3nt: TGTGCCAGCAGCACCTTCGCGGACAGGGTGGTTTCACCCCTCCACTTT
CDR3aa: CASSTFADRVVSPLHF

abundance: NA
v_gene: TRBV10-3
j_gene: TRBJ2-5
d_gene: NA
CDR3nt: TGTGCCACCAGGAGACAGGGAGGAGAGACCCAGTACTTC
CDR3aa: CATRRQGGETQYF